This TCR beta chain appears in the sequencing data of a study of blood T cell repertoires in COVID-19. Looking at the study overall: Donors in the United States, Italy and Spain gave samples during acute or convalescent COVID-19. PBMCs, B-cell-depleted T cells, or T cells provided the cDNA or gDNA that made up the material.

The CDR3 extends over 14 amino acids. Germline values: CDR1 LNHDA, CDR2 SQIVND (reference sequence). V was clipped by 4 bases and J by 0 bases; unmatched bases: 2. Original processing methods: Using reference gene primer amplification, nucleated cell counts were estimated. Generated by immunoSEQ multiplex PCR, the TCRdb table keeps only in-frame clones and is missing some. From that table come the V and J calls and clone size; the DNA was used to work out D and trimming. The sample contains some 74,000 clones, around 87% of which appear only once. The chain carries TRBV19 and TRBJ2-5; TRBD2 matches 7 bases. This TCR derives from a man aged 45 to 65 with active COVID-19. Sequenced sample: peripheral blood. The CDR3 bases are TGTGCCAGTAGTAGCGGGGGAGACCAAGAGACCCAGTACTTC. This encodes CASSSGGDQETQYF.